This passage covers 32 T cell receptor beta chains from one sample sequenced in a study of CD8 T cells in Susac syndrome. RNA was extracted with the RNeasy kit, and a quantity of roughly 0.45 to 1 ug was reverse transcribed using random hexamers. TCRdb re-analysed the immunoSEQ multiplex PCR reads in MiXCR, keeping a single row per CDR3 protein. The sample has approximately 220,000 distinct CDR3 sequences, approximately 95% seen once. Material for sequencing was CD4+ T cells from PBMCs. These receptors were taken from a human donor with multiple sclerosis.

V and J are TRBV20-1 and TRBJ1-6; TRBD1 aligns across 7 bases. This CDR3 contains 14 residues. V was pared by 5 bases and J by 7 bases, with 8 bases of the junction left unmatched. From germline, CDR1 is DFQATT and CDR2 SNEGSKA (reference sequence). CDR3 sequence reads: CSAPSGTANSPLHF. DNA of the CDR3: TGCAGTGCTCCCAGCGGGACAGCAAATTCACCCCTCCACTTT.

The CDR3 DNA is TGCAGCGTTGAGGGTTCTGGGGCCAACGTCCTGACTTTC. Its protein product is CSVEGSGANVLTF. The V call is TRBV29-1, the J call TRBJ2-6, with no clear D. The CDR3 has 13 residues. Germline CDR1 and CDR2: SQVTM and ANQGSEA. V gave up 3 bases and J gave up 1 base, with 4 bases separating them.

For the CDR3, the DNA is TGTGCCAGCAGACAGGGTTGGGGACAGCCTATCGAGCAGTACTTC. This gives the protein CASRQGWGQPIEQYF. The chain combines TRBV27 with TRBJ2-7, with 7 bases aligning to TRBD1. The CDR3 has 15 residues. CDR1 and CDR2 (germline): MNHEY, SMNVEV (reference sequence). The V segment lost 6 bases and the J segment 6 bases; nucleotides outside the gene matches: 14.

This chain connects TRBV20-1 to TRBJ2-7, with TRBD2 matching 8 bases. J lost 2 bases, V lost 2 bases, and 8 bases had no gene match. The V gene's germline CDR1 is DFQATT and CDR2 SNEGSKA (reference sequence). The CDR3 is made up of 15 amino acids. CDR3 sequence reads: CSARNPTSGTYEQYF. In DNA, the CDR3 is TGCAGTGCTAGAAATCCCACTAGCGGTACCTACGAGCAGTACTTC.

This chain uses TRBV13 with TRBJ2-5; a weak D match, TRBD2 (6 bases). CDR3 length equals 16 residues. Germline CDR1 and CDR2: PRHDT and FYEKMQ (reference sequence). Deletions cut 5 bases from V and 4 bases from J, with 20 bases between. The CDR3 reads CASSATGSSPGETQYF. The CDR3 nucleotides read TGTGCCAGCAGCGCTACCGGGAGCTCCCCCGGAGAGACCCAGTACTTC.

The rearrangement uses TRBV19 and TRBJ2-5; D not certain. Germline V CDR1 and CDR2: LNHDA, SQIVND (reference sequence). The CDR3 contains 14 residues. The V end was cut by 5 bases, the J end by 5 bases, with 15 bases between. For the CDR3, the DNA is TGTGCCAGTAGTGCATGGGCGGCCGGGGAGACCCAGTACTTC. It is translated as CASSAWAAGETQYF.

The genes are TRBV2 and TRBJ2-1, with TRBD1 matching 9 bases. This CDR3 spans 13 amino acids. V dropped 3 bases and J dropped 10; count of bases not matched to a gene: 4. CDR1 and CDR2 from the germline V gene are SNHLY and FYNNEI. The CDR3 protein is CASSEGQGREQFF. In nucleotides, the CDR3 is TGTGCCAGCAGTGAGGGACAGGGACGAGAGCAGTTCTTC.

This rearrangement joins TRBV13 to TRBJ1-2; D not resolved. Germline values: CDR1 PRHDT, CDR2 FYEKMQ (reference sequence). The length of the CDR3 is 11 residues. Trimming took 7 bases from V and 2 from J, leaving 5 bases between them. This chain's CDR3 is CASTLNYGYTF. In nucleotides, the CDR3 is TGTGCCAGCACCCTGAACTATGGCTACACCTTC.

This clonotype was seen once. The chain carries TRBV4-1 and TRBJ1-2; the D is unclear. The CDR3 has 15 amino acids. Germline V gene lookup returns CDR1 MGHRA and CDR2 YSYEKL. V was pared by 4 bases and J by 0 bases, with 12 bases between. CDR3 in amino acids: CASSREQTANYGYTF. DNA for the CDR3: TGCGCCAGCAGCCGGGAACAAACCGCTAACTATGGCTACACCTTC.

V usage is TRBV30 and J usage is TRBJ1-2; no clear D gene. Per the germline V gene, CDR1 is GTSNPN and CDR2 is SVGIG (reference sequence). Trimming left V 1 base short and J 2 bases short, with 11 bases between. The CDR3 contains 14 residues. The CDR3 loop is CAWSGVPMNYGYTF. CDR3 nucleotide sequence: TGTGCCTGGAGTGGAGTCCCTATGAACTATGGCTACACCTTC. The variable domain in full, with the rest retrieved from reference TRBV30 and TRBJ1-2, is SQTIHQWPATLVQPVGSPLSLECTVEGTSNPNLYWYRQAAGRGLQLLFYSVGIGQISSEVPQNLSASRPQDRQFILSSKKLLLSDSGFYLCAWSGVPMNYGYTFGSGTRLTVV.

The chain recombines TRBV2 with TRBJ2-7, with D maybe TRBD1 (5 bases). CDR3 size: 12 residues. Germline loops: CDR1 SNHLY, CDR2 FYNNEI. The V end was cut by 1 base, the J end by 6 bases, with 7 bases between. CDR3 nucleotide sequence: TGTGCCAGCAGTGAAGGGACACCCGAGCAGTACGTC. The encoded protein is CASSEGTPEQYV.

The V and J genes are TRBV20-1 and TRBJ1-5; 10 bases are shared with TRBD1. V trimming: 1 base; J trimming: 7 bases; junction bases outside the gene matches: 10. From germline, CDR1 is DFQATT and CDR2 SNEGSKA (reference sequence). This CDR3 region has 16 residues. DNA of the CDR3: TGCAGTGCTAGAGTTGGCCCGGGACAGGGGAACCAGCCCCAGCATTTT. This translates into CSARVGPGQGNQPQHF.

The V and J genes are TRBV5-1 and TRBJ2-5, with D unresolved. V lost 0 bases, J lost 5 bases, and 5 bases lay in between. The V gene's germline CDR1 is SGHRS and CDR2 YFSETQ. The CDR3 runs 12 residues. The CDR3 DNA sequence: TGCGCCAGCAGCTTGGAGTGGGAGACCCAGTACTTC. Translating it yields CASSLEWETQYF. Variable domain in full (rest from reference TRBV5-1 and TRBJ2-5): KAGVTQTPRYLIKTRGQQVTLSCSPISGHRSVSWYQQTPGQGLQFLFEYFSETQRNKGNFPGRFSGRQFSNSRSEMNVSTLELGDSALYLCASSLEWETQYFGPGTRLLVL.

The chain recombines TRBV5-1 with TRBJ1-1; TRBD1 aligns across 10 bases. Germline V CDR1 and CDR2: SGHRS, YFSETQ. Trimming at V came to 0 bases and at J to 1 base, leaving 6 bases not matched to a gene. The CDR3 contains 17 residues. CDR3 sequence reads: CASSLEGQGIRNTEAFF. CDR3 coding DNA: TGCGCCAGCAGCTTGGAGGGACAGGGGATTCGGAACACTGAAGCTTTCTTT.

The chain carries TRBV5-1 and TRBJ1-1, with 7 bases lining up with TRBD1. The germline gives CDR1 SGHRS, CDR2 YFSETQ. This CDR3 has 18 amino acids. V shed 3 bases and J 2 bases; nucleotides not matched to a gene: 16. The CDR3 sequence is CASSSPPGQTTYNTEAFF. The DNA for the CDR3 is TGCGCCAGCAGCTCCCCTCCGGGACAGACCACATATAACACTGAAGCTTTCTTT.

The chain is built from TRBV20-1 and TRBJ2-5; either TRBD1 or TRBD2 may fit D (5 bases each). The length of the CDR3 is 15 residues. Germline V lookup: CDR1 DFQATT, CDR2 SNEGSKA (reference sequence). V lost 4 bases and J 5 bases, leaving 20 bases between the germline ends. The CDR3 DNA reads TGCAGTGCTACCAACATCGGGACCGGTAGGGAGACCCAGTACTTC. Translation: CSATNIGTGRETQYF.

The chain carries TRBV30 and TRBJ2-2; D gene ambiguous. Per the germline V gene, CDR1 is GTSNPN and CDR2 is SVGIG (reference sequence). The V and J ends lost 0 bases and 2 bases respectively, with 10 bases between them. The CDR3 length is 15 residues. This CDR3 is CAWSVMDLNTGELFF. The CDR3 nucleotides read TGTGCCTGGAGTGTAATGGACCTAAACACCGGGGAGCTGTTTTTT.

This clonotype was observed a few times. The rearrangement uses TRBV29-1 and TRBJ1-5, with D uncertain. Germline loops: CDR1 SQVTM, CDR2 ANQGSEA. V dropped 4 bases and J dropped 0 bases, with 7 bases sitting between them. CDR3 length equals 13 residues. CDR3 in amino acids: CSVAGSSNQPQHF. In nucleotides, the CDR3 is TGCAGCGTTGCTGGAAGTAGCAATCAGCCCCAGCATTTT.

The chain joins TRBV12-3 or TRBV12-4 to TRBJ2-7; D is possibly TRBD2 (6 bases). V was cut by 5 bases and J by 7 bases, with 12 bases left in between. This CDR3 contains 12 residues. CDR3 DNA sequence: TGTGCCAGCAGTCCTTATCGGGGGGAGCAGTACTTC. Translation gives CASSPYRGEQYF.

The V call is TRBV20-1, the J call TRBJ2-5; tentatively, D is TRBD1 or TRBD2 (5 bases each). The germline V gene encodes CDR1 DFQATT and CDR2 SNEGSKA (reference sequence). The CDR3 contains 14 residues. V was clipped by 3 bases and J by 4 bases, with 15 bases between them. The CDR3 loop reads CSASGLGVRETQYF. In DNA form, the CDR3 reads TGCAGTGCTAGCGGCCTGGGGGTGAGAGAGACCCAGTACTTC.

This sequence joins TRBV27 and TRBJ2-3, with D unclear. Germline lookup yields CDR1 MNHEY and CDR2 SMNVEV (reference sequence). The CDR3 totals 15 residues. V was pared by 6 bases and J by 0 bases, with 13 bases between. CDR3 nucleotide sequence: TGTGCCAGCAGCTTGACAAGATCTAGCACAGATACGCAGTATTTT. It yields the protein CASSLTRSSTDTQYF.

This chain links TRBV7-2 with TRBJ2-7, with TRBD1 matching over 7 bases. Trimming took 0 bases from V and 3 from J; bases not matched to a gene: 5. The CDR3 totals 15 residues. Germline assignment: CDR1 SGHTA and CDR2 FQGNSA. The CDR3 DNA follows: TGTGCCAGCAGCTTAGCCGGGACAGTTAACTACGAGCAGTACTTC. Its translation is CASSLAGTVNYEQYF.

The chain joins TRBV20-1 to TRBJ2-4, with D possibly being TRBD2 (6 bases). The CDR3 has 13 residues. The V gene lost 4 bases and the J gene lost 4 bases, with 11 bases spanning the gap. CDR1 is DFQATT and CDR2 is SNEGSKA in the germline V gene (reference sequence). CDR3 sequence (DNA): TGCAGTGCTACAAGGGACTCAAAAAACATTCAGTACTTC. Protein: CSATRDSKNIQYF.

This chain connects TRBV9 to TRBJ2-1, with 7 bases lining up with TRBD1. The germline CDR1 and CDR2 sequences are SGDLS and YYNGEE. The CDR3 sequence is 15 residues long. V was clipped by 4 bases and J by 5 bases; unmatched bases: 9. CDR3 sequence (DNA): TGTGCCAGCAGCCCTGGACAGGCACGACACAATGAGCAGTTCTTC. Translating it yields CASSPGQARHNEQFF. Using reference TRBV9 and TRBJ2-1 for the parts outside the CDR3, the full variable domain is DSGVTQTPKHLITATGQRVTLRCSPRSGDLSVYWYQQSLDQGLQFLIQYYNGEERAKGNILERFSAQQFPDLHSELNLSSLELGDSALYFCASSPGQARHNEQFFGPGTRLTVL.

Here the CDR3 reads CASSPSQGANYGYTF. CDR3 in DNA: TGTGCCAGCAGTCCCTCCCAGGGAGCTAACTATGGCTACACCTTC. This sequence joins TRBV6-5 and TRBJ1-2; tentative D call: TRBD1 (5 bases). CDR1 and CDR2 (germline): MNHEY, SVGAGI. With 5 bases removed from V and 0 bases from J, the gap between germline ends came to 13 bases. This CDR3 has 15 amino acids.

The chain links TRBV12-3 or TRBV12-4 to TRBJ2-1; the match to TRBD1 covers 9 bases. The CDR3 is made up of 14 amino acids. J was trimmed by 9 bases and V by 6 bases; bases with no gene match: 9. The CDR3 sequence: CASSPGQGWSEQFF. For the CDR3, the DNA is TGTGCCAGCAGCCCGGGACAGGGCTGGAGTGAGCAGTTCTTC.

V gene TRBV20-1 combines with J gene TRBJ2-7; D unclear. This CDR3 is built from 14 residues. Trimming removed 1 base at V and 5 bases at J, with 15 bases between. Germline CDR1 reads DFQATT; CDR2 reads SNEGSKA (reference sequence). DNA for the CDR3: TGCAGTGCTAGAGTGGGTGGCAGGTTCGACGAGCAGTACTTC. Protein product: CSARVGGRFDEQYF.

This sequence joins TRBV19 and TRBJ1-5; D not resolved. Trimming cost V 5 bases and J 0 bases, with 5 bases left between them. The CDR3 is 13 amino acids. Per germline, CDR1 LNHDA and CDR2 SQIVND (reference sequence). CDR3 nucleotides: TGTGCCAGTAGTTTCCCTAGCAATCAGCCCCAGCATTTT. Its protein is CASSFPSNQPQHF.

The genes are TRBV30 and TRBJ1-5; D is possibly TRBD1 (5 bases). Germline assignment: CDR1 GTSNPN and CDR2 SVGIG (reference sequence). V lost 2 bases, J lost 1 base, and 9 bases lay in between. The CDR3 is made up of 14 amino acids. The CDR3 nucleotides read TGTGCCTGGAGTATGGCAGGGAGCAATCAGCCCCAGCATTTT. Protein sequence: CAWSMAGSNQPQHF. The full variable domain, its missing parts supplied by reference TRBV30 and TRBJ1-5, is SQTIHQWPATLVQPVGSPLSLECTVEGTSNPNLYWYRQAAGRGLQLLFYSVGIGQISSEVPQNLSASRPQDRQFILSSKKLLLSDSGFYLCAWSMAGSNQPQHFGDGTRLSIL.

The chain has TRBV29-1 and TRBJ1-1, with 7 bases identical to TRBD1. The germline V gene has CDR1 SQVTM and CDR2 ANQGSEA. Losses at the gene ends were 8 bases for V and 4 bases for J; bases not matched to a gene: 7. The CDR3 covers 12 residues. The CDR3 loop is CSFRSGGTEAFF. The DNA for the CDR3 is TGCAGCTTCCGTTCAGGGGGCACTGAAGCTTTCTTT.

Only one count was recorded for this clonotype. The rearrangement links TRBV4-2 to TRBJ2-5; D is uncertain. Between the trimmed V and J ends, which lost 3 bases and 4 bases, there was a span of 12 bases. Germline V lookup: CDR1 LGHNA, CDR2 YNFKEQ. The CDR3 is 14 amino acids. The CDR3 here is CASSQARGVETQYF. The CDR3 nucleotides read TGTGCCAGCAGCCAGGCTAGAGGAGTAGAGACCCAGTACTTC.

This chain uses TRBV2 with TRBJ2-4; D unresolved. Trimming left V 4 bases short and J 5 bases short, with 12 bases between. Germline assignment: CDR1 SNHLY and CDR2 FYNNEI. The CDR3 is 14 amino acids. In nucleotides, the CDR3 is TGTGCCAGCAGTGTTCGTACTGGTGAAAACATTCAGTACTTC. It translates to CASSVRTGENIQYF.